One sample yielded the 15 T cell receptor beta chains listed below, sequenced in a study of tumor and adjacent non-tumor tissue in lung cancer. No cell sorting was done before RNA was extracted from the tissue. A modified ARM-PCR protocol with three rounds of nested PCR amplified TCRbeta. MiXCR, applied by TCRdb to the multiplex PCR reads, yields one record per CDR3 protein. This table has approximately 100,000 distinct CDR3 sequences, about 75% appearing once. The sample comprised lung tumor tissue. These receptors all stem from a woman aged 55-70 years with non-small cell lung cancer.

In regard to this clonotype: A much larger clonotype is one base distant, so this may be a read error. CDR3: CASSQESGRTSYNEQIF. The CDR3 DNA follows: TGCGCCAGCAGCCAAGAATCCGGGAGGACGTCCTACAATGAGCAGATCTTC. J is TRBJ2-1 and V is TRBV4-1, with 7 bases matching TRBD2. This CDR3 is built from 17 residues. The germline V gene encodes CDR1 MGHRA and CDR2 YSYEKL.

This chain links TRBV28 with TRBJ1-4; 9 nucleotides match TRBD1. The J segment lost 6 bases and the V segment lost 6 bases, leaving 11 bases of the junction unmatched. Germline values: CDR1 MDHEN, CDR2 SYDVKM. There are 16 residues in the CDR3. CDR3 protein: CASSIPTGGGDEKLFF. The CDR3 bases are TGTGCCAGCAGCATACCGACAGGGGGGGGTGATGAAAAACTGTTTTTT.

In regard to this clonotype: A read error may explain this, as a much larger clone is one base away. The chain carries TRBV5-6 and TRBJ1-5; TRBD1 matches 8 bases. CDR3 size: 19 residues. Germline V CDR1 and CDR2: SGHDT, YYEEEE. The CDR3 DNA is TGTGCCGGCAGCTCACGGAGGACAGGGCGTTCCCTTAGCAATCAGCCCCAGCATTTT. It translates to CAGSSRRTGRSLSNQPQHF.

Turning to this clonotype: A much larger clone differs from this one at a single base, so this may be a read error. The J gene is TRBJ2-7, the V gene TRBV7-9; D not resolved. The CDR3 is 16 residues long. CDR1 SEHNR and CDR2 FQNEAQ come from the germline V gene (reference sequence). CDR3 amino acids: CVSSTDSTQTWYEQYF. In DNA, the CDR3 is TGTGTCAGCAGCACTGATTCGACGCAAACGTGGTACGAGCAGTACTTC.

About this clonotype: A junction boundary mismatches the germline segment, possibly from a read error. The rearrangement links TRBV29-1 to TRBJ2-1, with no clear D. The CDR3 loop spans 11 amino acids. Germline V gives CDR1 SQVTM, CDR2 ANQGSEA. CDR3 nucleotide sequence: TGCAGCGTTTCTATAGGATATGAGCGGTTCTTC. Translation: CSVSIGYERFF.

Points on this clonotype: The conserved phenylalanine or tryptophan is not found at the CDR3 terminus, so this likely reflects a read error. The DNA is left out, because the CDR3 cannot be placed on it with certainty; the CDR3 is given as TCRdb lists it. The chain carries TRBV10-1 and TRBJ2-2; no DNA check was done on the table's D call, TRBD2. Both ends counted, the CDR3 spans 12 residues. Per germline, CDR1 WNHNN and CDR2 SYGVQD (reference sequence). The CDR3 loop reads CASARIAGELFI.

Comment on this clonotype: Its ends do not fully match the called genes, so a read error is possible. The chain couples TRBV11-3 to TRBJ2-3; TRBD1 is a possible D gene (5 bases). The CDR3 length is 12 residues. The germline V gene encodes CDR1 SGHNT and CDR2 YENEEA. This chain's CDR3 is CANSSRTHTQYF. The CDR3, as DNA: TGTGCCAACAGCTCTAGGACACATACGCAGTATTTT.

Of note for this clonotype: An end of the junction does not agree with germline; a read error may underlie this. The CDR3 region has the DNA TGCAGTACTAGAGGCCCGACTAGCGGGAGGGGGGAGAGCCAGTACTTC. Its protein product is CSTRGPTSGRGESQYF. The chain joins TRBV20-1 to TRBJ2-5; TRBD2 agrees at 14 bases. Per germline, CDR1 DFQATT and CDR2 SNEGSKA (reference sequence). The CDR3 has 16 amino acids.

CDR3 DNA: TGTGCCAGCAGTTTCTCGGCCAGGGACCCTGGAAACACCATATATTTT. It translates to CASSFSARDPGNTIYF. The chain joins TRBV6-5 to TRBJ1-3; the D gene is possibly TRBD1 (5 bases). The V end lost 4 bases, the J end lost 2 bases, and 15 bases lay between the germline ends. CDR3 length: 16 residues. Germline V gene data show CDR1 as MNHEY and CDR2 as SVGAGI.

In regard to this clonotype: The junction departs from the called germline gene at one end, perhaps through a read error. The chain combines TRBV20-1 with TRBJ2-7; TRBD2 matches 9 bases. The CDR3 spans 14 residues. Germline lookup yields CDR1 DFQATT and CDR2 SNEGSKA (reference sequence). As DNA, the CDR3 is TGCAGTGCTAGCAACGTAGCGGGGGACTACGAACAGTACTTC. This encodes CSASNVAGDYEQYF.

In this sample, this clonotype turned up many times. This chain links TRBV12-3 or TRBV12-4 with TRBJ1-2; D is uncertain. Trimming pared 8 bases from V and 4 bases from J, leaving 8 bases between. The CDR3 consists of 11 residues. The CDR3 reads CASGRTYGYTF. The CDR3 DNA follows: TGTGCCAGCGGACGAACCTATGGCTACACCTTC.

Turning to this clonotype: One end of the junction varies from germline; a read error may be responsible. The CDR3 nucleotides are TGTGCCAGCAGTCACAAGAGAGGGGGAGACTACGACCAGTACTTC. Translating gives CASSHKRGGDYDQYF. The chain combines TRBV6-6 with TRBJ2-7, with D possibly being TRBD1 (6 bases). Germline CDR1 reads MNHNY; CDR2 reads SVGAGI (reference sequence). The CDR3 is 15 residues long.

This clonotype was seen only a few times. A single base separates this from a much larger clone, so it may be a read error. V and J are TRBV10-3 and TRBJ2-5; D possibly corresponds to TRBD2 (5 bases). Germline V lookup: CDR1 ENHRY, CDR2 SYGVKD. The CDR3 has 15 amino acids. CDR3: CAISGGYGNQEAQYF. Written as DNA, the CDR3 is TGTGCCATCAGTGGGGGATACGGGAATCAAGAGGCCCAGTACTTC.

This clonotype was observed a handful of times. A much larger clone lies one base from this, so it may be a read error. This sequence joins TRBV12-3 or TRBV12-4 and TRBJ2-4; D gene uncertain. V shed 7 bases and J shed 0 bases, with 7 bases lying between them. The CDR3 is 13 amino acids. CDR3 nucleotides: TGTGCCAGCACTAACTTAGCCAAAAACATTCAGTACTTC. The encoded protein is CASTNLAKNIQYF.

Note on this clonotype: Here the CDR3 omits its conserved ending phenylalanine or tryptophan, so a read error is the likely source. This CDR3 reads CTARDMGAGGMHIQYI. The CDR3, as DNA: TGCACTGCTAGAGATATGGGAGCGGGAGGAATGCACATTCAGTACATC. This sequence joins TRBV20-1 and TRBJ2-4, with 9 bases lining up with TRBD2. This CDR3 is built from 16 residues. CDR1 is DFQATT and CDR2 is SNEGSKA in the germline V gene (reference sequence).